This T cell receptor beta chain came from a study of cytomegalovirus exposure and HLA in healthy donors. Study-wide background: Among the 400 or so donors who were genotyped, roughly 86% fell in the genetic ancestry cluster that is associated with self-reported Caucasian donors. Study conclusions and caveats: The investigators catalogued 150 to 200 TCR beta chains as cytomegalovirus-associated. TCR sequences were mostly rare, though some public TCRs occurred in many donors.

Primers included in the PCR were 60 Vbeta and 13 Jbeta primers. The repertoire was sequenced with immunoSEQ multiplex PCR; TCRdb's copy has only in-frame clones and lacks some. Among over 50,000 clones listed, around 92% were seen once. Remarks on this clone: Its antigen is currently unknown.

Germline trimming cut 0 bases from V and 3 bases from J; bases unmatched to any gene: 4. The V gene's germline CDR1 is LGHNA and CDR2 YNFKEQ. The CDR3 runs to 16 residues. The receptor was isolated from a man aged 25 to 45 in good health and CMV-seropositive. The chain has TRBV4-2 and TRBJ2-3; 9 bases are shared with TRBD2. The sequencing sample was made of PBMCs. Here the CDR3 reads CASSQESLAGTDTQYF. CDR3 nucleotide sequence: TGTGCCAGCAGCCAAGAAAGCCTAGCGGGAACAGATACGCAGTATTTT.